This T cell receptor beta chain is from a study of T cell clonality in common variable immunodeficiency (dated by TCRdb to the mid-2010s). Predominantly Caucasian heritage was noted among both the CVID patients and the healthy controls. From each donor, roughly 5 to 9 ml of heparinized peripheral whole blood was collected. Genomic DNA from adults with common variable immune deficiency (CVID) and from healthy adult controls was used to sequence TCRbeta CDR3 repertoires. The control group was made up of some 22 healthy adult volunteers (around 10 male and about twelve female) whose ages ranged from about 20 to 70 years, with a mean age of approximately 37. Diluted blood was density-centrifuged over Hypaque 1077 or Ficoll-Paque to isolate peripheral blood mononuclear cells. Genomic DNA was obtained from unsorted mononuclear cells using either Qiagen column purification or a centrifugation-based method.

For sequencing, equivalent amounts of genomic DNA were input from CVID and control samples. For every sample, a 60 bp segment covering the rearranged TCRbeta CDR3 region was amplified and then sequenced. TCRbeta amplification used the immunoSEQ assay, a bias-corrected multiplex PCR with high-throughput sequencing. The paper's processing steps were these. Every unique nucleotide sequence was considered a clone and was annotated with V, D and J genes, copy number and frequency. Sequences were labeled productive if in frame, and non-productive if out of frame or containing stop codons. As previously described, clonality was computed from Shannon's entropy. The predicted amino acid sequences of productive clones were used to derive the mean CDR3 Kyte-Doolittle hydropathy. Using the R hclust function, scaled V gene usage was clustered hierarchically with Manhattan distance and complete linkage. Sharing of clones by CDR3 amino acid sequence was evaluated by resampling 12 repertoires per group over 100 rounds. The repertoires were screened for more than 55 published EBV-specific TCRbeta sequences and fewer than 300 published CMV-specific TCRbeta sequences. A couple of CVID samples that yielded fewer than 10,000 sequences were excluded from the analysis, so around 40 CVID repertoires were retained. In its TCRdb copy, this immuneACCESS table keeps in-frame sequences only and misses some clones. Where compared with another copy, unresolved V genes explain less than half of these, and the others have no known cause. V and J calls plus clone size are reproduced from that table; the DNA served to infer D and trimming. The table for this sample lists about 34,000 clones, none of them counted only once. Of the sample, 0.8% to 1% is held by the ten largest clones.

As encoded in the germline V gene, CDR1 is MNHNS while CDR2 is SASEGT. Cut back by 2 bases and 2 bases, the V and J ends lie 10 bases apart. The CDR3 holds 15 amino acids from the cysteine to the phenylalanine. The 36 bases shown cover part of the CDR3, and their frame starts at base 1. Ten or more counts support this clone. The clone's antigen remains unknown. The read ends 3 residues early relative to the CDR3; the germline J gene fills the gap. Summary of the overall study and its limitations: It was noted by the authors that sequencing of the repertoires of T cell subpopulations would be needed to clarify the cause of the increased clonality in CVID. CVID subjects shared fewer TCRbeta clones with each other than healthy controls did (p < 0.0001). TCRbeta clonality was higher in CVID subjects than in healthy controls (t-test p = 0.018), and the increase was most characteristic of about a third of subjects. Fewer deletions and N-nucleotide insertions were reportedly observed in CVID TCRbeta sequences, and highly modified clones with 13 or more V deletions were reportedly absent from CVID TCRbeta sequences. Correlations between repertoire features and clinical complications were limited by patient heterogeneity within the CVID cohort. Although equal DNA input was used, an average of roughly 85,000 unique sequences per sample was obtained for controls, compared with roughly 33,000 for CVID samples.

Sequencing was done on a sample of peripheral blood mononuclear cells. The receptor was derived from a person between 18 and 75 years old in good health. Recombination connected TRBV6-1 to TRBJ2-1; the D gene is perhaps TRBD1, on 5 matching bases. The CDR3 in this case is CASSEQRQTYNEQFF. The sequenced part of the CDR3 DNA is TGTGCCAGCAGTGAACAAAGACAGACCTACAATGAG.